These T cell receptor beta chains were read from a single sample in a study of shared T cell receptors in the human thymus. Produced via immunoSEQ multiplex PCR; TCRdb's table is partial and in-frame only. The table includes roughly 550,000 clones, around three quarters detected once. A further study also used this sample, focusing on human thymus T cells.

Sequencing input: thymocytes. The receptors shown here come from a boy less than two years old with a congenital heart defect. Each CDR3 is given with its conserved first and last residue. D genes are given only for firm matches.

>TRBJ2-7|TRBV21-1|.
CASSSGQGPSYEQYF
TGTGCCAGCAGTTCGGGACAGGGGCCCTCCTACGAGCAGTACTTC
>TRBJ2-5|TRBV29-1|.
CSAGHRGRETQYF
TGCAGCGCTGGGCATCGGGGGAGGGAGACCCAGTACTTC
>TRBJ2-7|TRBV4-1|.
CASSHRGTSYEQYF
TGCGCCAGCAGCCACAGGGGTACCTCCTACGAGCAGTACTTC
>TRBJ2-1|TRBV6-5|TRBD2
CASRPLAGSYNEQFF
TGTGCCAGCAGACCCCTAGCGGGGTCCTACAATGAGCAGTTCTTC
>TRBJ2-7|TRBV27|TRBD2
CASMLRPGLAGGPSYEQYF
TGTGCCAGCATGCTCAGACCGGGACTAGCGGGAGGACCCTCCTACGAGCAGTACTTC
>TRBJ2-3|TRBV7-9|.
CASSPRADSDTQYF
TGTGCCAGCAGCCCCCGAGCGGATTCAGATACGCAGTATTTT
>TRBJ2-5|TRBV5-6|TRBD2
CASSLRTRQETQYF
TGTGCCAGCAGCTTGAGGACTAGACAAGAGACCCAGTACTTC
>TRBJ2-3|TRBV5-5|TRBD2
CASSGVTSGPSALDTQYF
TGTGCCAGCAGCGGCGTGACTAGCGGGCCATCCGCATTAGATACGCAGTATTTT
>TRBJ1-5|TRBV9|.
CASSFGQPTNQPQHF
TGTGCCAGCAGTTTCGGACAGCCAACTAATCAGCCCCAGCATTTT
>TRBJ1-1|TRBV30|TRBD1
CAWKPRGHTEAFF
TGTGCCTGGAAGCCAAGGGGGCACACTGAAGCTTTCTTT
>TRBJ2-4|TRBV6-1|TRBD1
CASSEGKGGRELAKNIQYF
TGTGCCAGCAGTGAGGGAAAAGGGGGCAGAGAACTAGCCAAAAACATTCAGTACTTC
>TRBJ2-1|TRBV19|TRBD2
CASGSGSPYNEQFF
TGTGCCAGTGGAAGCGGGAGCCCCTACAATGAGCAGTTCTTC
>TRBJ2-7|TRBV9|.
CASSVAGGPYEQYF
TGTGCCAGCAGCGTAGCTGGGGGCCCCTACGAGCAGTACTTC
>TRBJ2-7|TRBV29-1|TRBD2
CSAPGLLFYEQYF
TGCAGCGCGCCGGGACTATTATTTTACGAGCAGTACTTC
>TRBJ1-1|TRBV13|TRBD1
CASSRTGAGEAFF
TGTGCCAGCAGCCGGACAGGGGCCGGTGAAGCTTTCTTT